This paragraph reports one T cell receptor beta chain. The data derive from a study of blood T cell repertoires in COVID-19. Overall study context: Specimens from acute and convalescent COVID-19 originated in the United States, Italy and Spain.

Measured with immunoSEQ multiplex PCR; TCRdb has only the in-frame clones, and not every one. The table lists about 320,000 clones, around 86% of them singletons. V lost 2 bases to trimming and J lost 10 bases, with 21 bases between them. In germline, CDR1 is GTSNPN, CDR2 SVGIG (reference sequence). The CDR3 runs to 16 residues. Clinical history as reported by participants underpinned cohort assignment. Recovered participants had two consecutive negative NP/OP PCR tests, healthcare professional clearance, or symptom resolution. Sequencing was carried out using PBMCs or T cells enriched from blood (not recorded which). The chain recombines TRBV30 with TRBJ1-6, with D possibly being TRBD1 (6 bases). The receptor was derived from a woman between 18 and 30 years old who had recovered from COVID-19. CDR3 in amino acids: CAWSHLGQFRGSPLHF. The CDR3 bases are TGTGCCTGGAGTCACCTCGGACAGTTTCGAGGATCACCCCTCCACTTT.